This T cell receptor (beta chain) was obtained from a study of response to subunit inactivated influenza vaccine. This clonotype was picked up many times. The antigen remains unidentified. General observations from the study: The authors put forward the suggestion that each seasonal influenza vaccination may bring in only a limited number of new T cells.

There are 14 residues in the CDR3. The germline V gene encodes CDR1 MNHEY and CDR2 SVGAGI. V was trimmed by 2 bases and J by 6 bases, leaving 14 bases between them. TCRdb fed the RT-PCR reads into MiXCR, producing one record per CDR3 protein. The sample includes fewer than 600,000 distinct CDR3 sequences, 6.5% to 8% seen only once; the top ten take 13%. This TCR derives from a man between 45 and 75 years old who received an inactivated influenza vaccine. The sequencing used PBMCs from blood, collected less than 30 months after vaccination. The rearrangement joins TRBV6-5 to TRBJ2-7, with D possibly matching TRBD2 (7 bases). CDR3 sequence: CASSYVGGLVEQYF. CDR3 DNA sequence: TGTGCCAGCAGTTACGTCGGGGGGCTCGTCGAGCAGTACTTC.